The sequence of this TCR beta chain was determined in a study of shared clonotypes between healthy human individuals. The CDR3 extends over 12 amino acids. The V gene's germline CDR1 is GTSNPN and CDR2 SVGIG (reference sequence). Trimming took 5 bases from V and 5 from J, leaving 13 bases between them. Naive CD8 cells lacked CD45RO and underwent positive selection for CCR7, leaving out terminally differentiated effector memory CD45RA+ cells. Sorted-subset replicate PCRs used 200 ng DNA, 25,000 to 30,000 T cell genomes. This table comes from immunoSEQ multiplex PCR, and its TCRdb copy is limited to in-frame clones, with some not included. Of just over 2,000,000 clones in the sample, over 85% were seen once.

J is TRBJ2-7 and V is TRBV30; no clear D. This sequence originates from a man younger than 35 in good health. Sequencing was done on a sample of naive CD8+ T cells sorted from blood. CDR3 nucleotides: TGTGCCTGGTCTTTCGGTGGCGACGAGCAGTACTTC. Translated, it gives CAWSFGGDEQYF.